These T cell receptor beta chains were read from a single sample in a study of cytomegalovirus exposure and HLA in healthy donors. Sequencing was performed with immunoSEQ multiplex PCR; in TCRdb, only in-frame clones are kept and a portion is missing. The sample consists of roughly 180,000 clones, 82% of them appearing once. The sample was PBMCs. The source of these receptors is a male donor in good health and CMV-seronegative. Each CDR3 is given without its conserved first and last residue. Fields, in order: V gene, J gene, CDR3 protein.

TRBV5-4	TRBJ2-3	ALGGWQGGGDTQY
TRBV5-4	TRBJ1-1	ASSPRDRTTEAF
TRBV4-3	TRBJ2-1	ASSLDPTGLGYEQF
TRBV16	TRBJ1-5	ASSQNGGVLQPQH
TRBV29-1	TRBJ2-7	SVGGTGGGEQY
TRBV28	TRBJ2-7	ASRGQGLNEQY
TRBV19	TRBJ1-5	ASSQLGQGSQPQH
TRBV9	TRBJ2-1	ASSPIGGAGLNNEQF
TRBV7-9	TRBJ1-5	ASSPLQVYQPQH
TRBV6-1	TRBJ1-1	ASSFSELF
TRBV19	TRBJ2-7	ASSRTGIYEQY
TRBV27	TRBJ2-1	ASSPRGYNEQF
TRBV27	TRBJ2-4	ASSLSGAMGIQY
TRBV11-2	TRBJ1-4	ASTLYGTSLF
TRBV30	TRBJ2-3	AWSGAGGTSGGTTDTQY
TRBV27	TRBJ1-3	ASTMTGWASGNTIY
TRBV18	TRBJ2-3	ASSLLAGEFSTDTQY
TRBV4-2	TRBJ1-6	ASSQGRVSYNSPLH
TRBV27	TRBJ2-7	ASLKGGYEQY
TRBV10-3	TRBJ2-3	AISGDSPTDTQY
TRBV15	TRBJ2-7	ATSRVRGTYEQY
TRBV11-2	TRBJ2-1	ASSLVTSGVRSYNEQF
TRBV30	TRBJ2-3	AWNHGGQWADTQY